A selection of T cell receptor beta chains follows, all from one sample in a study of cytomegalovirus exposure and HLA in healthy donors. The protocol was immunoSEQ multiplex PCR, while the TCRdb copy is restricted to in-frame clones and leaves out a portion. The data show nearly 200,000 clones, with 79% seen just once and approximately 0.4% held by the top ten. The sample consisted of PBMCs. The receptors stem from a male donor in good health and CMV-seropositive. CDR3s include the opening cysteine and the closing phenylalanine or tryptophan. The order of the fields is V gene, D gene, clone size, J gene, CDR3 DNA, CDR3 protein. A D gene is named only where the DNA matches it firmly. Where a row states a size, it is once, few, many or the class of an expanded clone; other rows omit it.

v_call: TRBV10-1
d_call: TRBD2
clone_size: NA
j_call: TRBJ2-7
cdr3_nt: TGCGCCAGCAGTGCAACTAGCGGTCCCTACGAGCAGTACTTC
cdr3_aa: CASSATSGPYEQYF

v_call: TRBV9
d_call: NA
clone_size: NA
j_call: TRBJ1-6
cdr3_nt: TGTGCCAGCAGCGTTCAAGACAGGATGGATTCACCCCTCCACTTT
cdr3_aa: CASSVQDRMDSPLHF

v_call: TRBV5-1
d_call: NA
clone_size: NA
j_call: TRBJ1-1
cdr3_nt: TGCGCCAGCAGCTTGAGTGGGCTTATGAACACTGAAGCTTTCTTT
cdr3_aa: CASSLSGLMNTEAFF

v_call: TRBV27
d_call: TRBD1
clone_size: NA
j_call: TRBJ2-5
cdr3_nt: TGTGCCAGCAGGATACAGGGGGCAGAAGAGACCCAGTACTTC
cdr3_aa: CASRIQGAEETQYF

v_call: TRBV10-2
d_call: TRBD2
clone_size: NA
j_call: TRBJ2-1
cdr3_nt: TGCGCCAGCGTTTCTAGCGGGCACAATGAGCAGTTCTTC
cdr3_aa: CASVSSGHNEQFF

v_call: TRBV5-1
d_call: TRBD2
clone_size: NA
j_call: TRBJ2-5
cdr3_nt: TGCGCCAGCGGGACTAGCGGGGGGGCGGAGACCCAGTACTTC
cdr3_aa: CASGTSGGAETQYF

v_call: TRBV9
d_call: NA
clone_size: NA
j_call: TRBJ1-3
cdr3_nt: TGTGCCAGCAGCCCTACCGGGACGGGACTGAGCTCTGGAAACACCATATATTTT
cdr3_aa: CASSPTGTGLSSGNTIYF

v_call: TRBV30
d_call: NA
clone_size: NA
j_call: TRBJ2-4
cdr3_nt: TGTGCCTGGAATTTTGCGTTGGGGAGGAACATTCAGTACTTC
cdr3_aa: CAWNFALGRNIQYF

v_call: TRBV6-5
d_call: NA
clone_size: NA
j_call: TRBJ2-7
cdr3_nt: TGTGCCAGCAGCGCGGAGTTTGGAAACTACGAGCAGTACTTC
cdr3_aa: CASSAEFGNYEQYF

v_call: TRBV4-1
d_call: TRBD1
clone_size: NA
j_call: TRBJ1-4
cdr3_nt: TGCGCCAGCAGCCCAAAGACAGGGGGTCACGAAAAACTGTTTTTT
cdr3_aa: CASSPKTGGHEKLFF

v_call: TRBV28
d_call: NA
clone_size: NA
j_call: TRBJ1-3
cdr3_nt: TGTGCCAGCATCCAATTCAGGGAAGCTGGAAACACCATATATTTT
cdr3_aa: CASIQFREAGNTIYF

v_call: TRBV4-2
d_call: TRBD2
clone_size: NA
j_call: TRBJ2-7
cdr3_nt: TGTGCCAGCAGCCATGGCGGGAGGGCCTACGAGCAGTACTTC
cdr3_aa: CASSHGGRAYEQYF

v_call: TRBV6-5
d_call: TRBD2
clone_size: NA
j_call: TRBJ2-1
cdr3_nt: TGTGCCAGCAGGGGACTAGCGGGGGGCCACAATGAGCAGTTCTTC
cdr3_aa: CASRGLAGGHNEQFF

v_call: TRBV5-1
d_call: TRBD1
clone_size: NA
j_call: TRBJ1-2
cdr3_nt: TGCGCCAGCAGCGCGCCGGGGACAGGGTCCACTGTAAACTATGGCTACACCTTC
cdr3_aa: CASSAPGTGSTVNYGYTF

v_call: TRBV4-3
d_call: NA
clone_size: NA
j_call: TRBJ1-5
cdr3_nt: TGCGCCAGCAGCCAAGACAGGGTAAGCAATCAGCCCCAGCATTTT
cdr3_aa: CASSQDRVSNQPQHF

v_call: TRBV6-6
d_call: TRBD1
clone_size: NA
j_call: TRBJ2-7
cdr3_nt: TGTGCCAGCAGTGGGACCGGGACAGGGGGCTACGAGCAGTACTTC
cdr3_aa: CASSGTGTGGYEQYF

v_call: TRBV4-3
d_call: TRBD2
clone_size: few
j_call: TRBJ2-3
cdr3_nt: TGCGCCAGCAGCCTCACTAGCGGGGGGCTCACAGATACGCAGTATTTT
cdr3_aa: CASSLTSGGLTDTQYF

v_call: TRBV28
d_call: TRBD2
clone_size: few
j_call: TRBJ2-1
cdr3_nt: TGTGCCAGCCGTGTGGGAGGGTACAATGAGCAGTTCTTC
cdr3_aa: CASRVGGYNEQFF

v_call: TRBV2
d_call: NA
clone_size: NA
j_call: TRBJ2-7
cdr3_nt: TGTGCCAGCAGACTTGACAGTTCAAAATCGCAGTACTTC
cdr3_aa: CASRLDSSKSQYF

v_call: TRBV11-3
d_call: TRBD1
clone_size: NA
j_call: TRBJ2-7
cdr3_nt: TGTGCCAGCAGCTCCGGGACAGGGCCATCGGAGCAGTACTTC
cdr3_aa: CASSSGTGPSEQYF

v_call: TRBV18
d_call: TRBD1
clone_size: NA
j_call: TRBJ1-1
cdr3_nt: TGTGCCAGCTCACCTTCCCAGGGGGTTAACGAAGCTTTCTTT
cdr3_aa: CASSPSQGVNEAFF

v_call: TRBV11-3
d_call: TRBD2
clone_size: NA
j_call: TRBJ2-1
cdr3_nt: TGTGCCAGCAGCAGAGGGGGGACTAGCGGTGGCTATGAGCAGTTCTTC
cdr3_aa: CASSRGGTSGGYEQFF